The rows below give T cell receptor beta chains drawn from one sample of a study of CD8 T cells in Susac syndrome. TCRdb recomputed calls from the immunoSEQ multiplex PCR reads with MiXCR, one row per CDR3 protein. This sample has 160,000 or so distinct CDR3 sequences; roughly 96% occur once, and the top ten carry about 0.17%. Sequencing was performed on CD4+ T cells from PBMCs. These receptors came from a human donor with Susac syndrome. The CDR3 runs from the conserved cysteine through the conserved F or W. The order of the fields is D gene, V gene, J gene, CDR3 protein, CDR3 DNA. The D gene is left open where the match is weak.

d_call: TRBD1; v_call: TRBV29-1; j_call: TRBJ2-5; cdr3_aa: CSVEVGRGETQYF; cdr3_nt: TGCAGCGTTGAAGTGGGCAGGGGGGAGACCCAGTACTTC
d_call: TRBD1; v_call: TRBV5-6; j_call: TRBJ2-5; cdr3_aa: CASSLRTGGQETQYF; cdr3_nt: TGTGCCAGCAGCTTAAGGACAGGGGGCCAAGAGACCCAGTACTTC
d_call: TRBD1; v_call: TRBV4-2; j_call: TRBJ2-1; cdr3_aa: CASSQDPAGGLMNEQFF; cdr3_nt: TGTGCCAGCAGCCAAGATCCGGCAGGGGGTTTGATGAATGAGCAGTTCTTC
d_call: TRBD1; v_call: TRBV6-6; j_call: TRBJ2-7; cdr3_aa: CASRPGQGIYEQYF; cdr3_nt: TGTGCCAGCAGACCTGGACAGGGAATCTACGAGCAGTACTTC
d_call: TRBD2; v_call: TRBV6-6; j_call: TRBJ2-1; cdr3_aa: CASSPRLAGSYNEQFF; cdr3_nt: TGTGCCAGCAGCCCGCGGCTAGCGGGGTCCTACAATGAGCAGTTCTTC
d_call: .; v_call: TRBV7-3; j_call: TRBJ1-6; cdr3_aa: CASSLWWDSPLHF; cdr3_nt: TGTGCCAGCAGCTTATGGTGGGACTCACCCCTCCACTTT
d_call: TRBD1; v_call: TRBV29-1; j_call: TRBJ1-1; cdr3_aa: CSAPPDRANTEAFF; cdr3_nt: TGCAGCGCCCCCCCCGACAGGGCGAACACTGAAGCTTTCTTT
d_call: TRBD1; v_call: TRBV12-3/TRBV12-4; j_call: TRBJ1-1; cdr3_aa: CASSFTGAAEAFF; cdr3_nt: TGTGCCAGCAGTTTCACAGGGGCGGCTGAAGCTTTCTTT
d_call: TRBD2; v_call: TRBV20-1; j_call: TRBJ2-3; cdr3_aa: CSASYEIAGGGTQYF; cdr3_nt: TGCAGTGCTTCCTACGAGATAGCGGGGGGAGGTACGCAGTATTTT
d_call: TRBD1; v_call: TRBV11-2; j_call: TRBJ2-5; cdr3_aa: CASSLGTGVTETQYF; cdr3_nt: TGTGCCAGCAGCTTAGGGACAGGGGTGACAGAGACCCAGTACTTC